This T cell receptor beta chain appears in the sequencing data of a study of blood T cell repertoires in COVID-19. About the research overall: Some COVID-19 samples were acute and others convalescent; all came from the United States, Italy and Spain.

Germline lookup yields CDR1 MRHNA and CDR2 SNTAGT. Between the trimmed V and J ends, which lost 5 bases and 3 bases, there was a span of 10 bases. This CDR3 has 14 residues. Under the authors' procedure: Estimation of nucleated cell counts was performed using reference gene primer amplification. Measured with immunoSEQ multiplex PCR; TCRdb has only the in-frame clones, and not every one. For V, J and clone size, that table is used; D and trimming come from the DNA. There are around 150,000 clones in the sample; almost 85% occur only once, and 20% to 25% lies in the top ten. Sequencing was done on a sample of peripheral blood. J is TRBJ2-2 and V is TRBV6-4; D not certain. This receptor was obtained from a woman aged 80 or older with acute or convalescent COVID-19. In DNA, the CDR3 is TGTGCCAGCAGTTTAGCAAGCCACACCGGGGAGCTGTTTTTT. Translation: CASSLASHTGELFF.